These T cell receptor beta chains were read from a single sample in a study of T cells in Graves' hyperthyroidism and ophthalmopathy. TCRdb re-derived calls from the multiplex PCR reads in MiXCR, one entry per CDR3 protein. The table shows 500,000 to 650,000 distinct CDR3 sequences, with roughly 45% occurring only once. Sequences were obtained from peripheral blood or thyroid tissue (not recorded which). These receptors all come from an adult woman with Graves' disease, either hyperthyroidism or ophthalmopathy (not recorded which). Both conserved end residues are part of each CDR3. D genes are given only for firm matches. Where a row states a size, it is once, few, many or the class of an expanded clone; other rows omit it.

cdr3_aa cdr3_nt d_call v_call cdr3_length j_call clone_size
CASSSPWRGGNTIYF TGTGCCAGCAGTTCCCCATGGAGGGGGGGAAACACCATATATTTT NA TRBV28 15 TRBJ1-3 once
CASSFGTGSQETQYF TGCGCCAGCAGCTTCGGGACAGGGAGTCAAGAGACCCAGTACTTC TRBD1 TRBV5-1 15 TRBJ2-5 many
CSAREGLAETYEQYF TGCAGTGCTAGAGAAGGACTAGCGGAAACCTACGAGCAGTACTTC TRBD2 TRBV20-1 15 TRBJ2-7 many
CASRRNLAEETQYF TGTGCCAGCAGAAGGAATTTGGCGGAAGAGACCCAGTACTTC NA TRBV5-8 14 TRBJ2-5 NA
CAISELGLNYSYEQYF TGTGCCATCAGTGAGTTGGGCTTGAACTACTCCTACGAGCAGTACTTC NA TRBV10-3 16 TRBJ2-7 NA
CASSLELGTAYEQYF TGTGCCAGCAGCTTAGAGCTGGGGACCGCCTACGAGCAGTACTTC NA TRBV11-2 15 TRBJ2-7 few
CASSPGTAYQPQHF TGTGCCAGCAGTCCCGGGACAGCATATCAGCCCCAGCATTTT TRBD1 TRBV2 14 TRBJ1-5 NA
CASSLVHNTGELFF TGTGCCAGCAGCCTAGTACACAACACCGGGGAGCTGTTTTTT NA TRBV7-3 14 TRBJ2-2 many
CASSPMTSAETQYF TGCGCCAGCAGCCCGATGACTAGCGCGGAGACCCAGTACTTC TRBD2 TRBV5-1 14 TRBJ2-5 NA
CASTTGQGNQPQYF TGTGCCAGCACCACGGGACAGGGCAATCAGCCCCAGTACTTC TRBD1 TRBV7-8 14 TRBJ2-5 NA
CASSLTGNMNTEAFF TGCGCCAGCAGCTTGACAGGGAATATGAACACTGAAGCTTTCTTT NA TRBV5-1 15 TRBJ1-1 NA
CAISPLSALNTEAFF TGTGCCATCAGCCCGCTCTCGGCCCTGAACACTGAAGCTTTCTTT NA TRBV10-3 15 TRBJ1-1 NA
CASSVEAGGATGELFF TGTGCCAGCAGCGTAGAAGCGGGAGGGGCCACCGGGGAGCTGTTTTTT TRBD2 TRBV9 16 TRBJ2-2 NA
CANRDRAQETQYF TGTGCCAACAGAGACAGGGCCCAAGAGACCCAGTACTTC TRBD1 TRBV19 13 TRBJ2-5 many
CAIKGTNEQFF TGTGCCATCAAGGGGACCAATGAGCAGTTCTTC NA TRBV10-3 11 TRBJ2-1 NA
CATSRVDTKTQYF TGTGCCACCAGCAGAGTAGACACGAAGACGCAGTATTTT NA TRBV15 13 TRBJ2-3 NA
CASSERTYGYTF TGTGCCAGCAGTGAGCGGACCTATGGCTACACCTTC NA TRBV2 12 TRBJ1-2 few
CASSFGTAEGQPQYF TGTGCCAGCAGCTTTGGGACGGCGGAGGGTCAGCCCCAGTACTTC NA TRBV14 15 TRBJ2-5 NA
CASSLGGTVYYGYTF TGCGCCAGCAGCTTGGGGGGGACAGTTTACTATGGCTACACCTTC TRBD1 TRBV5-1 15 TRBJ1-2 many
CSVEEATGGIYEQYF TGCAGCGTTGAAGAAGCGACAGGGGGCATCTACGAGCAGTACTTC TRBD1 TRBV29-1 15 TRBJ2-7 NA
CASSSTGGTDTQYF TGTGCCAGCAGTTCTACAGGGGGCACAGATACGCAGTATTTT TRBD1 TRBV2 14 TRBJ2-3 NA
CSARDSNQPQYF TGCAGTGCTAGGGATAGCAATCAGCCCCAGTACTTC NA TRBV20-1 12 TRBJ2-5 few
CASSVNPYTIYF TGTGCCAGCAGCGTAAACCCGTACACCATATATTTT NA TRBV7-2 12 TRBJ1-3 many
CSAQSTGPVTYEQYF TGCAGTGCTCAGTCAACGGGGCCTGTTACCTACGAGCAGTACTTC NA TRBV20-1 15 TRBJ2-7 NA
CASSFGGMNYGYTF TGTGCCAGCAGCTTTGGAGGGATGAACTATGGCTACACCTTC NA TRBV5-5 14 TRBJ1-2 few
CASRLLTGTGELFF TGTGCCAGCAGACTGCTGACTGGCACCGGGGAGCTGTTTTTT NA TRBV2 14 TRBJ2-2 NA
CASSSGTVQETQYF TGCGCCAGCAGCTCCGGGACAGTGCAAGAGACCCAGTACTTC TRBD1 TRBV5-1 14 TRBJ2-5 many
CASSQGVAGGGETQYF TGTGCCAGCAGCCAAGGGGTTGCGGGAGGAGGCGAGACCCAGTACTTC TRBD2 TRBV4-2 16 TRBJ2-5 many
CAISETTGIGGELFF TGTGCCATCAGTGAGACGACAGGGATTGGCGGGGAGCTGTTTTTT TRBD1 TRBV10-3 15 TRBJ2-2 many
CASSSSGESRYGYTF TGTGCCAGCAGCTCATCAGGGGAGTCGCGCTATGGCTACACCTTC NA TRBV9 15 TRBJ1-2 NA
CASSQSGSSYNEQFF TGCGCCAGCAGCCAAAGCGGGAGCTCCTACAATGAGCAGTTCTTC TRBD2 TRBV5-1 15 TRBJ2-1 few
CASSLDPGSGYGYTF TGTGCCAGCAGCTTAGATCCAGGGTCCGGCTATGGCTACACCTTC NA TRBV7-2 15 TRBJ1-2 NA
CATCPVRGPGANVLTF TGTGCCACCTGTCCAGTGCGGGGGCCTGGGGCCAACGTCCTGACTTTC NA TRBV6-2/TRBV6-3 16 TRBJ2-6 NA
CASSARPDNPYEQYF TGTGCCAGCAGCGCACGCCCCGACAATCCCTACGAGCAGTACTTC NA TRBV9 15 TRBJ2-7 NA
CSVEYLGATQYF TGCAGCGTTGAATACCTTGGGGCGACCCAGTACTTC NA TRBV29-1 12 TRBJ2-5 many
CASSPSGDGNTEAFF TGTGCCAGCAGCCCCAGCGGGGATGGGAACACTGAAGCTTTCTTT NA TRBV2 15 TRBJ1-1 few
CSVVGQPNTEAFF TGCAGCGTTGTGGGACAGCCGAACACTGAAGCTTTCTTT TRBD1 TRBV29-1 13 TRBJ1-1 many
CSAGRDRAETQYF TGCAGCGCCGGTCGGGACAGGGCCGAGACCCAGTACTTC TRBD1 TRBV29-1 13 TRBJ2-5 NA
CASSFNWDRPHSGANVLTF TGTGCCAGCAGCTTTAACTGGGACAGACCCCACTCTGGGGCCAACGTCCTGACTTTC TRBD1 TRBV7-6 19 TRBJ2-6 NA
CASSPQRNTIYF TGTGCCAGCAGCCCCCAGAGGAACACCATATATTTT NA TRBV7-2 12 TRBJ1-3 NA
CASSGSTGFGYTF TGTGCCAGCAGTGGATCGACAGGGTTCGGCTACACCTTC TRBD1 TRBV25-1 13 TRBJ1-2 many
CASSIRRFPGRLNTEAFF TGTGCCAGTAGTATCAGAAGGTTCCCGGGACGACTGAACACTGAAGCTTTCTTT NA TRBV19 18 TRBJ1-1 many
CASSLNGGLYSGNTIYF TGTGCCAGCAGCTTAAACGGCGGTCTCTACTCTGGAAACACCATATATTTT NA TRBV11-2 17 TRBJ1-3 once
CASSPRLAGATYEQYF TGTGCCAGCAGCCCCCGACTAGCGGGAGCCACCTACGAGCAGTACTTC TRBD2 TRBV7-9 16 TRBJ2-7 NA